This TCR beta chain was retrieved from a study of T cells in localized non-small cell lung cancer (dated by TCRdb to about 2020). General notes on the study: The study examined T cell repertoires in roughly 240 patients with early-stage NSCLC and compared tumors with uninvolved tumor-adjacent lungs. All 230 or so NSCLC patients in the cohort were treatment-naive and had localized lung tumors that were resected. NSCLC patients had a mean age of roughly 64 years, and 129 were male and 107 female. Findings and caveats that apply to the study as a whole: Since the design was exploratory, TCR variables were selected using unadjusted p-values with no false-discovery rate correction. Of the top 100 tumor clones, a median of roughly 53 were detected in paired uninvolved adjacent lung; 28 were also among that lung's top 100. Higher T cell density in blood was associated with longer overall survival, whereas higher clonality in adjacent lung was associated with shorter survival. Multi-region tumor sequencing was not performed, so intratumor heterogeneity could not be excluded. Uninvolved tumor-adjacent lung showed the highest T cell clonality, higher than tumor, which suggests more focused antigenic responses in the uninvolved tumor-adjacent lung.

TCR beta CDR3 regions were sequenced from DNA using the immunoSEQ Assay. As for the authors' bioinformatics: To compute T cell density, TCR beta template counts were normalized to usable DNA, which was estimated by amplifying housekeeping genes. Using the preseqR package, richness was estimated by extrapolating to 120,000 templates for tissue samples and 400,000 templates for PBMC samples. Clonality was defined by subtracting Pielou's evenness from one. Tissue-enriched TCRs were identified through differential abundance testing performed on productive amino-acid clonotypes, with a minimum total count of 5 and an alpha of 0.1. Repertoire overlap between compartments was quantified with the Jaccard Index and Morisita Overlap Index. TCR beta CDR3s were clustered by GLIPH together with public tetramer-defined viral CDR3s, and at least three viral sequences plus V-gene enrichment were required for viral motifs. TCRdb carries this immuneACCESS record with in-frame sequences only. Its versions omit some clonotypes, under half of them owing to an unresolved V gene in the studies checked, with the rest unexplained. V, J and clone size were drawn from that table, and D and trimming were deduced from the DNA. Across this sample there are around 19,000 clones, with around 93% seen only once. Less than 3% of the sample is in the top ten clones.

CDR1 is given as MNHEY and CDR2 as SMNVEV, both from the germline V gene (reference sequence). From the cysteine up to the phenylalanine, the CDR3 has a length of 14 residues. Only the CDR3 DNA stays, 42 bases, in frame from base 1. At the junction V is shortened by 6 bases and J by 6 bases; bases outside the gene matches: 8. At diagnosis, tumor, uninvolved tumor-adjacent lung and peripheral blood were collected and then preserved as a mix of FFPE and fresh-frozen material. For TCR repertoire profiling, blood samples were analyzed in the form of peripheral blood mononuclear cells. Note on this clone: The antigen it recognizes is unknown. No clone much larger than this one lies a single base away; base qualities are absent.

This material consisted of peripheral blood, taken before any cancer treatment. The sequence is built from TRBV27 and TRBJ2-7, with TRBD1 identical over 10 junction bases. The source is a woman between 40 and 69 years old with stage I lung adenocarcinoma. CDR3 loop: CASRPGQGTVEQYF. The bases read TGTGCCAGCAGACCGGGACAGGGGACGGTCGAGCAGTACTTC.